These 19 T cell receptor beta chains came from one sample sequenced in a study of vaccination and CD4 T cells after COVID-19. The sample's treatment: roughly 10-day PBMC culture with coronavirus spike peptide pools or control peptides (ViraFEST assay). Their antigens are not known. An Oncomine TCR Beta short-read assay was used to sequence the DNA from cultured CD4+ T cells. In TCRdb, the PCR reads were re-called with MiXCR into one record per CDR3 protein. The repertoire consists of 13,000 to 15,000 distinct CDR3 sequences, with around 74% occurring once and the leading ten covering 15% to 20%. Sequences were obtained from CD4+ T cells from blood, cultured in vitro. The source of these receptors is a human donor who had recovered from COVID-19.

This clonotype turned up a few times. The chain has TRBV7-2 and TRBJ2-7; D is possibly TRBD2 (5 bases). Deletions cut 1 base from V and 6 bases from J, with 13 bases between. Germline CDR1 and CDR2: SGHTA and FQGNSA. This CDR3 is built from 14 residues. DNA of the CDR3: TGTGCCAGCAGCTTAGAGGGTCAGAGGGCCGAGCAGTACTTC. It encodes CASSLEGQRAEQYF. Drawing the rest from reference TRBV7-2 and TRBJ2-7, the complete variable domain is GAGVSQSPSNKVTEKGKDVELRCDPISGHTALYWYRQSLGQGLEFLIYFQGNSAPDKSGLPSDRFSAERTGGSVSTLTIQRTQQEDSAVYLCASSLEGQRAEQYFGPGTRLTVT.

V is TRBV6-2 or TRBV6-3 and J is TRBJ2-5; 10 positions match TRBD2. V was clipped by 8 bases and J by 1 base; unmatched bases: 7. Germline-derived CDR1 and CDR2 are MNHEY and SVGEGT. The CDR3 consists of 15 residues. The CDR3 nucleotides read TGTGCCAGCGGAACTAGGACTAGCGGCCAAGAGACCCAGTACTTC. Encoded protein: CASGTRTSGQETQYF.

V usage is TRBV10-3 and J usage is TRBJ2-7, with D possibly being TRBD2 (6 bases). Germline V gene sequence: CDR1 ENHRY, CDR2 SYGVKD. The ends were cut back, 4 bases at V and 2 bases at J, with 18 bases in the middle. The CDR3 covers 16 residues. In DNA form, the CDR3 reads TGTGCCATCAGTGGGACCCTAGCGAACAAGGCCTACGAGCAGTACTTC. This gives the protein CAISGTLANKAYEQYF.

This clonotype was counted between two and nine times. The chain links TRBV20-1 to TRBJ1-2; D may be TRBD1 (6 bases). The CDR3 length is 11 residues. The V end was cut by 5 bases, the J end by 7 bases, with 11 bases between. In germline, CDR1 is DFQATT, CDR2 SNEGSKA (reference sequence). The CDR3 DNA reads TGCAGTGCTGGGACATTTGGTGGCTACACCTTC. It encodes CSAGTFGGYTF.

The CDR3 DNA reads as TGTGCCAGCAGCTTAAGGCTAGCGGGAGACACCGGGGAGCTGTTTTTT. Residues: CASSLRLAGDTGELFF. The rearrangement joins TRBV7-6 to TRBJ2-2; the match to TRBD2 covers 10 bases. Germline V gene sequence: CDR1 SGHVS, CDR2 FNYEAQ. With V trimmed by 2 bases and J by 3 bases, 3 bases remained unmatched. This CDR3 spans 16 amino acids.

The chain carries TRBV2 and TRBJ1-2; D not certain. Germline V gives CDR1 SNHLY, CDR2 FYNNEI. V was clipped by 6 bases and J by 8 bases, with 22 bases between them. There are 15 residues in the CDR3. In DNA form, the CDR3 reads TGTGCCAGCAGCCCCCCCCGGACCCTTTTCGGCGGCTACACCTTC. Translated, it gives CASSPPRTLFGGYTF.

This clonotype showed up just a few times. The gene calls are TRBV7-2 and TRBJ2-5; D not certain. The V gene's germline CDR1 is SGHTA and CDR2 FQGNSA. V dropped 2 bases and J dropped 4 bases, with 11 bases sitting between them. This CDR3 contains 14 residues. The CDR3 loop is CASSLLGSPETQYF. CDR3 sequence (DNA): TGTGCCAGCAGCTTACTGGGGTCTCCAGAGACCCAGTACTTC.

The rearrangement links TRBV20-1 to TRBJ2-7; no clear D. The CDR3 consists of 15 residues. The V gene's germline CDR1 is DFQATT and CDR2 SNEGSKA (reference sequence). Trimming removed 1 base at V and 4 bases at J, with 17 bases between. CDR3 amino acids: CSARGERYLGYEQYF. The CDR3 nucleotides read TGCAGTGCTAGAGGGGAACGATATTTGGGGTACGAGCAGTACTTC.

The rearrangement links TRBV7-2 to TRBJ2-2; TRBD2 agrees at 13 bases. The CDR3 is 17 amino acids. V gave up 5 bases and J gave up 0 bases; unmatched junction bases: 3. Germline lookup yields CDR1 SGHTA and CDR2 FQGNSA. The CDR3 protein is CASSLGLAGANTGELFF. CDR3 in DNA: TGTGCCAGCAGCCTCGGACTAGCGGGAGCGAACACCGGGGAGCTGTTTTTT.

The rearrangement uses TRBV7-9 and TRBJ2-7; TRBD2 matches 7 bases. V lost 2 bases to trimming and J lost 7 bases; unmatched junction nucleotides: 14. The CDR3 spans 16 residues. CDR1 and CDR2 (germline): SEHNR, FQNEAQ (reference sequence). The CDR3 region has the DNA TGTGCCAGCAGCTTATTCCTGGGGGTTGGGAGGGGTGAGCAGTACTTC. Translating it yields CASSLFLGVGRGEQYF. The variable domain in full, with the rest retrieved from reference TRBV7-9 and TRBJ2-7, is DTGVSQNPRHKITKRGQNVTFRCDPISEHNRLYWYRQTLGQGPEFLTYFQNEAQLEKSRLLSDRFSAERPKGSFSTLEIQRTEQGDSAMYLCASSLFLGVGRGEQYFGPGTRLTVT.

CDR3 sequence: CASSQSGRTDTQYF. CDR3 DNA sequence: TGTGCCAGCAGCCAAAGCGGGAGAACAGATACGCAGTATTTT. The rearrangement uses TRBV7-2 and TRBJ2-3, with 8 bases that match TRBD2. The V segment lost 5 bases and the J segment 3 bases; nucleotides outside the gene matches: 4. In germline, CDR1 is SGHTA, CDR2 FQGNSA. This CDR3 region has 14 residues.

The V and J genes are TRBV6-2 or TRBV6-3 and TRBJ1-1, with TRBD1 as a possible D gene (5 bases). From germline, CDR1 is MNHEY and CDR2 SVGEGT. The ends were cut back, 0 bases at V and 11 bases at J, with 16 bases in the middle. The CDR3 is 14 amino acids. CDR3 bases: TGTGCCAGCAGTTACTCGAGCGGGGGGATACGGGCTTTCTTT. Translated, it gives CASSYSSGGIRAFF.

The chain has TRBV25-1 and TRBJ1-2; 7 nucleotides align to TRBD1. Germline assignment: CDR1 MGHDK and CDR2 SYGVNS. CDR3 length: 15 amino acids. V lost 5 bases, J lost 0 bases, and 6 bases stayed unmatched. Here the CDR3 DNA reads TGTGCCAGCAGTATCACAGGGACAGCTAACTATGGCTACACCTTC. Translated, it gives CASSITGTANYGYTF.

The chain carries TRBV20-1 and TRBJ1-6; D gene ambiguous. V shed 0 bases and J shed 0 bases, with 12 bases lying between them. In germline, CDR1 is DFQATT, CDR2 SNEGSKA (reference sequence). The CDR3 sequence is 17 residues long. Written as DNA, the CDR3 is TGCAGTGCTAGAGATAGCGGCAGCAGCTCCTATAATTCACCCCTCCACTTT. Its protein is CSARDSGSSSYNSPLHF.

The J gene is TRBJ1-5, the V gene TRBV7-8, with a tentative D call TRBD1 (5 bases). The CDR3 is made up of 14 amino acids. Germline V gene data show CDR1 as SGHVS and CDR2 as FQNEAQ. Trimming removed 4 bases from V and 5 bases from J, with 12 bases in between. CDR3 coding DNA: TGTGCCAGCAGCTCTCGGGGGTTGGATCAGCCCCAGCATTTT. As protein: CASSSRGLDQPQHF. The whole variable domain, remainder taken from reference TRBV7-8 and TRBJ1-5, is GAGVSQSPRYKVAKRGQDVALRCDPISGHVSLFWYQQALGQGPEFLTYFQNEAQLDKSGLPSDRFFAERPEGSVSTLKIQRTQQEDSAVYLCASSSRGLDQPQHFGDGTRLSIL.

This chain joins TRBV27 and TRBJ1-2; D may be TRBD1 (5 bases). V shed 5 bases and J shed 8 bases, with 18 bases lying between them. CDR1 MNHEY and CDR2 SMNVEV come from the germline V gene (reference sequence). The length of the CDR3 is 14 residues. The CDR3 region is CASSPRRGRGGYTF. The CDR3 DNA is TGTGCCAGCAGTCCACGACGGGGGAGAGGCGGCTACACCTTC.

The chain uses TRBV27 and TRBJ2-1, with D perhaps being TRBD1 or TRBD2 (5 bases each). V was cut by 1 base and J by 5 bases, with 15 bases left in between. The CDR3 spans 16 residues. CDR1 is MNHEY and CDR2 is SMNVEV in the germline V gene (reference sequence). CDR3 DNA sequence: TGTGCCAGCAGTTTATTTGGGGACGTACGGAACAATGAGCAGTTCTTC. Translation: CASSLFGDVRNNEQFF.

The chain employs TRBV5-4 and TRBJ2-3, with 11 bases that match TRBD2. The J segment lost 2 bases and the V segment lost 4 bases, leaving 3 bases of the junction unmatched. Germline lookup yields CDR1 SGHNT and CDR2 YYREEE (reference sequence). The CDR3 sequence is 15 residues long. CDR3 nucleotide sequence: TGTGCCAGCAGCCCGGGACTAGCGGACACAGATACGCAGTATTTT. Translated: CASSPGLADTDTQYF.

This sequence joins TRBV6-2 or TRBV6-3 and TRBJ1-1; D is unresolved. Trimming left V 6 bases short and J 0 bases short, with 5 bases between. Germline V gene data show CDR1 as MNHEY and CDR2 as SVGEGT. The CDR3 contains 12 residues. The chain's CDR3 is CASRRMNTEAFF. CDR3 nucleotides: TGTGCCAGCAGAAGAATGAACACTGAAGCTTTCTTT.